This TCR beta chain was captured by sequencing in a study of cytomegalovirus exposure and HLA in healthy donors. This PCR relied on a set of 60 Vbeta primers and 13 Jbeta primers. The data were produced by immunoSEQ multiplex PCR, yet TCRdb's version contains in-frame clones alone and is incomplete. The sample shows roughly 110,000 clones, about 61% of them seen only once. Study-wide results and limits: CMV serostatus stood as the only immune exposure information on hand.

CDR3 size: 17 residues. V was cut by 4 bases and J by 4 bases, with 22 bases left in between. CDR1 and CDR2 (germline): MNHEY, SMNVEV (reference sequence). A note on this clone: Its antigen remains unidentified.

The chain carries TRBV27 and TRBJ1-2; possibly TRBD1 for D (6 bases). The receptor was derived from a man between 18 and 29 years old in good health and CMV-seropositive. The source material was PBMCs. The CDR3 sequence: CASSSLELGQIGYGYTF. DNA of the CDR3: TGTGCCAGCAGTTCTCTCGAACTAGGACAGATAGGCTATGGCTACACCTTC.